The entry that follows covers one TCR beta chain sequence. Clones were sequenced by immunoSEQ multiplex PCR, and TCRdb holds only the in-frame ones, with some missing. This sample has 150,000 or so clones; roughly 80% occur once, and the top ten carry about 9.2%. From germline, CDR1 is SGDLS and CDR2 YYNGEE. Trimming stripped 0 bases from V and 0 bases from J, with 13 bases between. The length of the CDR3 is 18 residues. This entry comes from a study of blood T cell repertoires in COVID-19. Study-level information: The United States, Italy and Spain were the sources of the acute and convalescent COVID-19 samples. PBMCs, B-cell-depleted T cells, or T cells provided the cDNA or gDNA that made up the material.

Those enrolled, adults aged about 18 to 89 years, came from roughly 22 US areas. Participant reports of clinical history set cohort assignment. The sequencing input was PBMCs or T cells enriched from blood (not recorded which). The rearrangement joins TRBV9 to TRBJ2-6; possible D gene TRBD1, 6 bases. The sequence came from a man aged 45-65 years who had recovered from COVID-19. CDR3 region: CASSVVRDKNSGANVLTF. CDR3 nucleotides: TGTGCCAGCAGCGTAGTACGGGACAAAAACTCTGGGGCCAACGTCCTGACTTTC. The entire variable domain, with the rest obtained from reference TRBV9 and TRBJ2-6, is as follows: DSGVTQTPKHLITATGQRVTLRCSPRSGDLSVYWYQQSLDQGLQFLIQYYNGEERAKGNILERFSAQQFPDLHSELNLSSLELGDSALYFCASSVVRDKNSGANVLTFGAGSRLTVL.